This is a list of T cell receptor beta chains from one sample in a study of regulatory T cells in long-lasting Graves disease. TCRdb ran MiXCR on the multiplex PCR reads and lists one entry per CDR3 protein. The sample has roughly 400,000 distinct CDR3 sequences, about 15% seen once; the top ten hold about 8.3%. This sample was also put to use in a study of T cells in Graves' hyperthyroidism and ophthalmopathy.

Specimen: peripheral blood mononuclear cells (PBMCs), collected at new diagnosis, from a patient treated with antithyroid drugs. The receptors were gathered from a woman between 40 and 50 years old with Graves disease. Both conserved end residues are part of each CDR3. The D gene is left open where the match is weak. Clone sizes are given selectively: once, few, many, or a class where the clone is expanded.

CDR3nt: TGCAGTGCTAGTTATCATGGCGGGATGGGGGAGGCCCAGTACTTC
CDR3aa: CSASYHGGMGEAQYF
abundance: -
v_gene: TRBV20-1
j_gene: TRBJ2-5
d_gene: -

CDR3nt: TGCAGTGCTAGTTTTAGCGCCCATATTAATGAAAAACTGTTTTTT
CDR3aa: CSASFSAHINEKLFF
abundance: -
v_gene: TRBV20-1
j_gene: TRBJ1-4
d_gene: -

CDR3nt: TGCAGCGTTGGCGGGTACGGCAATCAGCCCCAGCATTTT
CDR3aa: CSVGGYGNQPQHF
abundance: many
v_gene: TRBV29-1
j_gene: TRBJ1-5
d_gene: -

CDR3nt: TGTGCCAGTCACGGGGGGCTACTTAACTATGGCTACACCTTC
CDR3aa: CASHGGLLNYGYTF
abundance: -
v_gene: TRBV6-2/TRBV6-3
j_gene: TRBJ1-2
d_gene: -

CDR3nt: TGTGCCAGCAGGGTTTCTGGGGCCAACGTCCTGACTTTC
CDR3aa: CASRVSGANVLTF
abundance: many
v_gene: TRBV27
j_gene: TRBJ2-6
d_gene: -

CDR3nt: TGCAGCGTTGATACAGGGGGGGTGGGAGATACGCAGTATTTT
CDR3aa: CSVDTGGVGDTQYF
abundance: many
v_gene: TRBV29-1
j_gene: TRBJ2-3
d_gene: -

CDR3nt: TGTGCCAGCAACCAACCCTCGGACAATGAGCAGTTCTTC
CDR3aa: CASNQPSDNEQFF
abundance: many
v_gene: TRBV11-2
j_gene: TRBJ2-1
d_gene: -

CDR3nt: TGTGCCAGCAAAACTAGCGGGGGCGCAGATACGCAGTATTTT
CDR3aa: CASKTSGGADTQYF
abundance: many
v_gene: TRBV12-3/TRBV12-4
j_gene: TRBJ2-3
d_gene: TRBD2

CDR3nt: TGTGCCAGCAGCCCGTCTAGGAGCACAGATACGCAGTATTTT
CDR3aa: CASSPSRSTDTQYF
abundance: many
v_gene: TRBV18
j_gene: TRBJ2-3
d_gene: -

CDR3nt: TGTGCCAGCAGTTCCTCGACAGGGAACTCCTATAATTCACCCCTCCACTTT
CDR3aa: CASSSSTGNSYNSPLHF
abundance: -
v_gene: TRBV2
j_gene: TRBJ1-6
d_gene: TRBD1

CDR3nt: TGTGCCAGCTCACCTAGTGGACTAGCGGGCGGCGGTGAGCAGTTCTTC
CDR3aa: CASSPSGLAGGGEQFF
abundance: many
v_gene: TRBV18
j_gene: TRBJ2-1
d_gene: TRBD2

CDR3nt: TGCAGTGCCATGAGCGGGAGTGGAGAGACCCAGTACTTC
CDR3aa: CSAMSGSGETQYF
abundance: -
v_gene: TRBV20-1
j_gene: TRBJ2-5
d_gene: TRBD2

CDR3nt: TGTGCCAGCAGCTTAGCGGTGATAGCGGACACAGATACGCAGTATTTT
CDR3aa: CASSLAVIADTDTQYF
abundance: many
v_gene: TRBV7-9
j_gene: TRBJ2-3
d_gene: -

CDR3nt: TGTGCCAGTAGTACAGGGGGGGGCTCACCCCTCCACTTT
CDR3aa: CASSTGGGSPLHF
abundance: few
v_gene: TRBV19
j_gene: TRBJ1-6
d_gene: TRBD1

CDR3nt: TGTGCCAGCAGCTTAGATCGGGGGACCGGGGAGCTGTTTTTT
CDR3aa: CASSLDRGTGELFF
abundance: many
v_gene: TRBV11-2
j_gene: TRBJ2-2
d_gene: -

CDR3nt: TGCAGTGCTAGAAAACCCTCGACAGACTACAATGAGCAGTTCTTC
CDR3aa: CSARKPSTDYNEQFF
abundance: many
v_gene: TRBV20-1
j_gene: TRBJ2-1
d_gene: -

CDR3nt: TGTGCCAGCAGTCGAGATATGCCCACTGAAGCTTTCTTT
CDR3aa: CASSRDMPTEAFF
abundance: many
v_gene: TRBV28
j_gene: TRBJ1-1
d_gene: -

CDR3nt: TGTGCCAGCAGCGAGGAGTGGGAGGGCGAGAATGAGCAGTTCTTC
CDR3aa: CASSEEWEGENEQFF
abundance: many
v_gene: TRBV6-1
j_gene: TRBJ2-1
d_gene: TRBD2

CDR3nt: TGCAGTGCCCAAGAGGTCGACGGGTATGGCTACACCTTC
CDR3aa: CSAQEVDGYGYTF
abundance: few
v_gene: TRBV20-1
j_gene: TRBJ1-2
d_gene: -

CDR3nt: TGTGCCAGCAGCCAATCTGCACAGCCCTACAATGAGCAGTTCTTC
CDR3aa: CASSQSAQPYNEQFF
abundance: many
v_gene: TRBV16
j_gene: TRBJ2-1
d_gene: -

CDR3nt: TGTGCCTGGAGTCCCGCCACAGGGATCACTGAAGCTTTCTTT
CDR3aa: CAWSPATGITEAFF
abundance: -
v_gene: TRBV30
j_gene: TRBJ1-1
d_gene: -

CDR3nt: TGCAGCGTCTCGGAGTACTCTGGGGCCAACGTCCTGACTTTC
CDR3aa: CSVSEYSGANVLTF
abundance: many
v_gene: TRBV29-1
j_gene: TRBJ2-6
d_gene: -

CDR3nt: TGTGCCAGCCGTCAGGTCGGAAACACCATATATTTT
CDR3aa: CASRQVGNTIYF
abundance: few
v_gene: TRBV28
j_gene: TRBJ1-3
d_gene: -

CDR3nt: TGTGCCAGCAGTCCCGGGACTGGCGGGAGTGTTACGCAGTATTTT
CDR3aa: CASSPGTGGSVTQYF
abundance: -
v_gene: TRBV12-3/TRBV12-4
j_gene: TRBJ2-3
d_gene: TRBD2

CDR3nt: TGTGCCTGGAATGGAGGACTAGACCTTCCCGAGCAGTTCTTC
CDR3aa: CAWNGGLDLPEQFF
abundance: many
v_gene: TRBV30
j_gene: TRBJ2-1
d_gene: TRBD2

CDR3nt: TGCAGCTCCAGCTGGGGACAGGGAGAGGATGAGCAGTTCTTC
CDR3aa: CSSSWGQGEDEQFF
abundance: many
v_gene: TRBV29-1
j_gene: TRBJ2-1
d_gene: TRBD1

CDR3nt: TGTGCCAGCAGTTTTGGGACAAACAATGAGCAGTTCTTC
CDR3aa: CASSFGTNNEQFF
abundance: -
v_gene: TRBV12-3/TRBV12-4
j_gene: TRBJ2-1
d_gene: -

CDR3nt: TGTGCCAGCAGCCGCCCCAGCCTAGGGGGGAACACCGGGGAGCTGTTTTTT
CDR3aa: CASSRPSLGGNTGELFF
abundance: -
v_gene: TRBV5-5
j_gene: TRBJ2-2
d_gene: -

CDR3nt: TGTGCCAGCAGCTTACCGGACAGGGGGATAGATACGCAGTATTTT
CDR3aa: CASSLPDRGIDTQYF
abundance: many
v_gene: TRBV5-6
j_gene: TRBJ2-3
d_gene: TRBD1

CDR3nt: TGCAGCGTTGCAGGGGTCAATCAGCCCCAGCATTTT
CDR3aa: CSVAGVNQPQHF
abundance: many
v_gene: TRBV29-1
j_gene: TRBJ1-5
d_gene: -

CDR3nt: TGCAGTGCTAGAGATCGAGGGGGCTCGGATCAGCCCCAGCATTTT
CDR3aa: CSARDRGGSDQPQHF
abundance: many
v_gene: TRBV20-1
j_gene: TRBJ1-5
d_gene: TRBD1

CDR3nt: TGTGCCTGGATCAGGGGCCCCACAGGGTCCGGGGAGCTGTTTTTT
CDR3aa: CAWIRGPTGSGELFF
abundance: many
v_gene: TRBV30
j_gene: TRBJ2-2
d_gene: -

CDR3nt: TGTGCCAGCAGCCCCCCCCCGGGACAGTCCCAAGAGACCCAGTACTTC
CDR3aa: CASSPPPGQSQETQYF
abundance: many
v_gene: TRBV9
j_gene: TRBJ2-5
d_gene: TRBD1

CDR3nt: TGTGCCATCAGTACTCCGGGACAGGGGAACACTGAAGCTTTCTTT
CDR3aa: CAISTPGQGNTEAFF
abundance: medium-sized
v_gene: TRBV10-3
j_gene: TRBJ1-1
d_gene: TRBD1

CDR3nt: TGTGCCAGCAGGCGCGGGGGGAGGGCGGGAGAGACCCAGTACTTC
CDR3aa: CASRRGGRAGETQYF
abundance: many
v_gene: TRBV28
j_gene: TRBJ2-5
d_gene: TRBD2

CDR3nt: TGTGCCAGCAGCCCTTACCTCTTGGCGGGTCGGCGCACAGATACGCAGTATTTT
CDR3aa: CASSPYLLAGRRTDTQYF
abundance: many
v_gene: TRBV7-2
j_gene: TRBJ2-3
d_gene: -

CDR3nt: TGTGCCAGCAGGGATGGGACACGGGGGTTGAGTGAGCAGTTCTTC
CDR3aa: CASRDGTRGLSEQFF
abundance: -
v_gene: TRBV25-1
j_gene: TRBJ2-1
d_gene: -

CDR3nt: TGTGCCATCACCCCGGACATAACTAACTATGGCTACACCTTC
CDR3aa: CAITPDITNYGYTF
abundance: many
v_gene: TRBV10-3
j_gene: TRBJ1-2
d_gene: -

CDR3nt: TGTGCCAGCAGCGTTAGCGGGAGAACACGGACAGATACGCAGTATTTT
CDR3aa: CASSVSGRTRTDTQYF
abundance: -
v_gene: TRBV9
j_gene: TRBJ2-3
d_gene: TRBD2

CDR3nt: TGTGCCAGCAGACAAACCACAGGGGCCCCATATGGCTACACCTTC
CDR3aa: CASRQTTGAPYGYTF
abundance: many
v_gene: TRBV27
j_gene: TRBJ1-2
d_gene: TRBD1

CDR3nt: TGCAGTGCCTCGACAGGGGTCTCAGTTTCTAATGAAAAACTGTTTTTT
CDR3aa: CSASTGVSVSNEKLFF
abundance: many
v_gene: TRBV20-1
j_gene: TRBJ1-4
d_gene: TRBD1

CDR3nt: TGTGCCAGCAGCTTAGCGGGGCAGGAGCAGTACTTC
CDR3aa: CASSLAGQEQYF
abundance: many
v_gene: TRBV7-6
j_gene: TRBJ2-7
d_gene: -